The 8 T cell receptor beta chains below were found in one sample sequenced in a study of response to subunit inactivated influenza vaccine. TCRdb re-called the RT-PCR reads through MiXCR, storing one row per CDR3 protein. Among 600,000 to 700,000 distinct CDR3 sequences listed, 12% to 15% were seen once. This specimen consisted of PBMCs from blood, obtained approximately 15 days before vaccination. These receptors all come from a man in his fifties or sixties who received an inactivated influenza vaccine.

The count of this clonotype is one. This may come from a read error, since a much larger clone is one base off. This CDR3 reads CASSPPGQGLFIEQFF. CDR3 DNA: TGTGCCAGCAGCCCGCCTGGACAGGGGTTATTCATTGAGCAGTTCTTC. This chain connects TRBV7-9 to TRBJ2-1; 9 positions agree with TRBD1. Germline CDR1 is SEHNR and CDR2 is FQNEAQ (reference sequence). Losses at the gene ends were 5 bases for V and 9 bases for J; bases not matched to a gene: 14. The CDR3 is 16 residues long.

Many counts were recorded for this clonotype. This chain links TRBV12-3 or TRBV12-4 with TRBJ1-2, with 10 bases identical to TRBD1. This CDR3 region has 13 residues. Trimming at V came to 6 bases and at J to 6 bases, leaving 4 bases not matched to a gene. CDR3 DNA sequence: TGTGCCAGCAGCCACGGGACAGGGGATGGCTACACCTTC. Amino acid sequence: CASSHGTGDGYTF.

The CDR3 DNA sequence: TGTGCCAGCAACTCATGGGTAAAGGGGAAGAGGTACGAGCAGTACTTC. Protein: CASNSWVKGKRYEQYF. The V and J genes are TRBV28 and TRBJ2-7; possibly TRBD1 for D (5 bases). This CDR3 is 16 amino acids long. CDR1 is MDHEN, CDR2 SYDVKM, per germline. The V end lost 7 bases, the J end lost 4 bases, and 23 bases lay between the germline ends. Full variable domain (missing parts from reference TRBV28 and TRBJ2-7): DVKVTQSSRYLVKRTGEKVFLECVQDMDHENMFWYRQDPGLGLRLIYFSYDVKMKEKGDIPEGYSVSREKKERFSLILESASTNQTSMYLCASNSWVKGKRYEQYFGPGTRLTVT.

This clonotype appeared many times. The chain has TRBV6-5 and TRBJ2-7; 9 nucleotides match TRBD1. Germline CDR1 reads MNHEY; CDR2 reads SVGAGI. V shed 2 bases and J 0 bases; nucleotides not matched to a gene: 5. The CDR3 covers 16 residues. CDR3 DNA sequence: TGTGCCAGCAGTTACCCTGGACAGGGGAGCTCCTACGAGCAGTACTTC. Encoded protein: CASSYPGQGSSYEQYF.

This clonotype has only a few counts. The chain links TRBV29-1 to TRBJ1-3; D is undetermined. The CDR3 is made up of 15 amino acids. Trimming removed 6 bases at V and 0 bases at J, with 15 bases between. Per germline, CDR1 SQVTM and CDR2 ANQGSEA. The CDR3: CSVQELRPSGNTIYF. Written as DNA, the CDR3 is TGCAGCGTGCAGGAGCTCAGGCCCTCTGGAAACACCATATATTTT. The complete variable domain, with remaining parts taken from reference TRBV29-1 and TRBJ1-3, reads SAVISQKPSRDICQRGTSLTIQCQVDSQVTMMFWYRQQPGQSLTLIATANQGSEATYESGFVIDKFPISRPNLTFSTLTVSNMSPEDSSIYLCSVQELRPSGNTIYFGEGSWLTVV.

Turning to this clonotype: The junction shows a germline mismatch at one end, possibly a read error. This chain links TRBV6-1 with TRBJ2-1; the match to TRBD2 covers 10 bases. The CDR3 loop spans 15 amino acids. Germline V gene data show CDR1 as MNHNS and CDR2 as SASEGT. The CDR3 loop is CASTTSGPSYNEHFF. The CDR3 DNA reads TGTGCCAGCACGACTAGCGGGCCGAGTTACAATGAGCACTTCTTC.

The chain couples TRBV12-3 or TRBV12-4 to TRBJ1-5, with D possibly matching TRBD1 (6 bases). The CDR3 is 17 amino acids. The ends were cut back, 4 bases at V and 3 bases at J, with 19 bases in the middle. The CDR3 reads CASSSGGGIGANQPQHF. The CDR3 coding sequence is TGTGCCAGCAGTTCTGGGGGGGGCATCGGCGCCAATCAGCCCCAGCATTTT.

The rearrangement uses TRBV29-1 and TRBJ2-1, with D perhaps TRBD2 (6 bases). CDR3 length: 15 residues. The germline V gene has CDR1 SQVTM and CDR2 ANQGSEA. Trimming stripped 3 bases from V and 5 bases from J, with 17 bases between. Written as DNA, the CDR3 is TGCAGCGTTGAGGGGGTAGCGGCCGACAACAATGAGCAGTTCTTC. This sequence encodes CSVEGVAADNNEQFF.